This TCR beta chain was captured by sequencing in a study of T cell repertoires in cytomegalovirus infection. Study as a whole: Recently identified HLA-C-restricted CMV epitopes and well-studied HLA-B-restricted CMV epitopes were used by the study. An indication of both CMV infection and matching HLA type came from public TCR beta signatures. Study observations and caveats: Predominance within the ex vivo response was attributable to HLA-C-restricted CMV-specific TCR beta clonotypes.

V gave up 0 bases and J gave up 5 bases, with 8 bases separating them. The CDR3 totals 14 residues. Germline CDR1 reads LNHDA; CDR2 reads SQIVND (reference sequence). TCRdb re-called the reads with MiXCR, one entry per CDR3 protein. The table shows roughly 310,000 distinct CDR3 sequences, with about 28% occurring only once. This clonotype was seen a handful of times. The antigen remains unidentified. The specimen was cultured PBMCs, collected from culture after CMV antigen stimulation. The chain recombines TRBV19 with TRBJ1-5; unclear D gene. This receptor was obtained from a human donor in good health (CMV status not recorded). Some clones in this sample may be carry-over from other donors' samples. This chain's CDR3 is CASSIEGRYQPQHF. CDR3 DNA: TGTGCCAGTAGTATAGAAGGCAGATATCAGCCCCAGCATTTT.